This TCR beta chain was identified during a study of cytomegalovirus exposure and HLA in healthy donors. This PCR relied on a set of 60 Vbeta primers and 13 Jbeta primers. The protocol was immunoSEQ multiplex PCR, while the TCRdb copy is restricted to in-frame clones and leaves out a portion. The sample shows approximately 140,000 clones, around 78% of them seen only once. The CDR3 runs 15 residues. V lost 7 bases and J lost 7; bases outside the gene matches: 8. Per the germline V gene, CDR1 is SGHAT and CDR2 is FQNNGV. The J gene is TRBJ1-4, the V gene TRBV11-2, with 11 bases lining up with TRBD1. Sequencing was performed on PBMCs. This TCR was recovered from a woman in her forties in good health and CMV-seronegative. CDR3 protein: CASTPLGTGGEKLFF. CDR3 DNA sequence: TGTGCCAGCACCCCCTTGGGGACAGGGGGTGAAAAACTGTTTTTT.